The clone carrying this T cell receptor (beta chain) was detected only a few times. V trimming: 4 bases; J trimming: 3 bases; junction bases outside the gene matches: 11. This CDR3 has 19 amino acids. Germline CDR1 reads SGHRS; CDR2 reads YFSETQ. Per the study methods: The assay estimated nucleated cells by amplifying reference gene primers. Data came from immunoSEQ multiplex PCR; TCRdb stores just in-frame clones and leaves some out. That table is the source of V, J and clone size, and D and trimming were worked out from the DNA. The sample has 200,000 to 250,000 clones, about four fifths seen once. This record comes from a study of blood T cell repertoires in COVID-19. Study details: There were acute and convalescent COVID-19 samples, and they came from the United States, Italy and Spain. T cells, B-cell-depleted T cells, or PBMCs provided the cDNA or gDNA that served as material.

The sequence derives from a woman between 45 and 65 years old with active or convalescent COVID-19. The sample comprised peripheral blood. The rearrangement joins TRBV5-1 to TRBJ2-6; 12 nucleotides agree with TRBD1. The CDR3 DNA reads TGCGCCAGCAGCGCGGCGGGACAGGGGGCGCGTTTTGGGGCCAACGTCCTGACTTTC. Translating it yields CASSAAGQGARFGANVLTF.